The 16 T cell receptor beta chains listed next were all sequenced from one sample in a study of blood T cells in healthy people across ages. Through a sample-barcoded 5' primer and a J-beta primer mix, a second PCR was run for roughly 7 to 11 cycles. TCRdb analysed the 5' RACE reads with MiXCR anew, one entry per CDR3 protein. The table records 1.6 million or so distinct CDR3 sequences, about 32% of them present only once. Sequenced material: blood. These receptors originate from a woman aged 30 to 39 in good health.

This clonotype was seen only a few times. J is TRBJ2-5 and V is TRBV5-1; 10 bases match TRBD2. J gave up 2 bases and V 3 bases, and 7 bases lay outside the gene matches. The V gene's germline CDR1 is SGHRS and CDR2 YFSETQ. The CDR3 length is 16 residues. CDR3 protein: CASSSFTSGAQETQYF. The CDR3 DNA follows: TGCGCCAGCAGCTCCTTTACTAGCGGGGCTCAAGAGACCCAGTACTTC. The full variable domain, in which reference TRBV5-1 and TRBJ2-5 provide the parts outside the CDR3, is KAGVTQTPRYLIKTRGQQVTLSCSPISGHRSVSWYQQTPGQGLQFLFEYFSETQRNKGNFPGRFSGRQFSNSRSEMNVSTLELGDSALYLCASSSFTSGAQETQYFGPGTRLLVL.

This clonotype was counted a single time. The junction does not match germline at one end; this may be a read error. This chain connects TRBV4-1 to TRBJ2-1; TRBD2 matches at 12 bases. The CDR3 runs to 15 residues. The V gene's germline CDR1 is MGHRA and CDR2 YSYEKL. CDR3 residues: CASGQDGLAGGQQFF. CDR3 bases: TGCGCCAGCGGCCAAGATGGGCTAGCGGGAGGGCAACAGTTCTTC.

The rearrangement uses TRBV5-6 and TRBJ1-2, with 8 nucleotides matching TRBD1. Trimming at V came to 7 bases and at J to 5 bases, leaving 13 bases not matched to a gene. The length of the CDR3 is 15 residues. Per germline, CDR1 SGHDT and CDR2 YYEEEE. The CDR3 spells CASHGDRQGRYGYTF. The CDR3 nucleotides read TGTGCCAGCCATGGGGATAGACAGGGGAGATATGGCTACACCTTC.

This clonotype was seen a few times. V gene TRBV5-1 combines with J gene TRBJ2-3; 7 nucleotides align to TRBD2. The CDR3 totals 14 residues. Per the germline V gene, CDR1 is SGHRS and CDR2 is YFSETQ. J was trimmed by 2 bases and V by 6 bases; bases with no gene match: 6. In DNA form, the CDR3 reads TGCGCCAGCAAGACAGCGGGATACACAGATACGCAGTATTTT. As protein: CASKTAGYTDTQYF.

The chain combines TRBV3-1 with TRBJ2-7; either TRBD1 or TRBD2 may fit D (7 bases each). This CDR3 region has 16 residues. In germline, CDR1 is LGHDT, CDR2 YNNKEL (reference sequence). V shed 4 bases and J shed 6 bases, with 22 bases lying between them. The chain's CDR3 is CASSLPGGVLPFEQYF. As DNA, the CDR3 is TGTGCCAGCAGCCTTCCAGGGGGGGTCCTACCATTCGAGCAGTACTTC.

The chain combines TRBV20-1 with TRBJ2-7; no clear D gene. Germline lookup yields CDR1 DFQATT and CDR2 SNEGSKA (reference sequence). The ends were cut back, 0 bases at V and 3 bases at J, with 18 bases in the middle. The CDR3 runs to 16 residues. The chain's CDR3 is CSARDRPGQNNYEQYF. The CDR3 nucleotides read TGCAGTGCTAGAGACCGGCCGGGCCAGAACAACTACGAGCAGTACTTC.

This chain joins TRBV12-3 or TRBV12-4 and TRBJ1-1, with 8 nucleotides matching TRBD1. The CDR3 loop spans 16 amino acids. V dropped 6 bases and J dropped 0; count of bases not matched to a gene: 9. The CDR3 nucleotides read TGTGCCAGCAGCCCAAGGGGGGGACAGGTGAACACTGAAGCTTTCTTT. It specifies CASSPRGGQVNTEAFF.

The chain joins TRBV18 to TRBJ2-3; 9 positions match TRBD1. In germline, CDR1 is KGHSH, CDR2 LQKENI. The V gene end was trimmed by 3 bases and the J gene end by 1 base; junction bases not matched to a gene: 5. CDR3 length: 16 amino acids. The chain's CDR3 is CASSPPTGGRTDTQYF. The CDR3 DNA follows: TGTGCCAGCTCACCGCCGACAGGGGGACGCACAGATACGCAGTATTTT. The variable domain in full, with the rest retrieved from reference TRBV18 and TRBJ2-3, is NAGVMQNPRHLVRRRGQEARLRCSPMKGHSHVYWYRQLPEEGLKFMVYLQKENIIDESGMPKERFSAEFPKEGPSILRIQQVVRGDSAAYFCASSPPTGGRTDTQYFGPGTRLTVL.

The table lists this clonotype with a few counts. The chain links TRBV20-1 to TRBJ1-2; 9 bases match TRBD1. Germline lookup yields CDR1 DFQATT and CDR2 SNEGSKA (reference sequence). The CDR3 extends over 16 amino acids. The V segment lost 6 bases and the J segment 5 bases; nucleotides outside the gene matches: 16. CDR3 coding DNA: TGCAGTGCCTGGACAGGGGAAACAGTTTTTCATTATGGCTACACCTTC. It specifies CSAWTGETVFHYGYTF.

This sequence joins TRBV5-6 and TRBJ2-1; either TRBD1 or TRBD2 may supply D (7 bases each). With 1 base removed from V and 8 bases from J, the gap between germline ends came to 16 bases. The CDR3 totals 15 residues. The germline V gene encodes CDR1 SGHDT and CDR2 YYEEEE. CDR3 sequence: CASSLKGRGGDEQFF. The CDR3 DNA sequence: TGTGCCAGCAGCTTGAAGGGCAGGGGGGGGGATGAGCAGTTCTTC.

The rearrangement links TRBV16 to TRBJ2-1, with 10 bases matching TRBD2. Germline V gene sequence: CDR1 KGHSY, CDR2 FQNENV. The CDR3 totals 15 residues. V lost 8 bases to trimming and J lost 4 bases; unmatched junction nucleotides: 8. The CDR3 coding sequence is TGTGCCAGCGGAGGTAGCGGGAGGACGTACAATGAGCAGTTCTTC. This encodes CASGGSGRTYNEQFF.

CDR3 in amino acids: CASSFPLRLAGGGNEQFF. The CDR3 DNA sequence: TGTGCCAGCAGCTTTCCCCTCCGACTAGCGGGAGGAGGGAATGAGCAGTTCTTC. The V call is TRBV13, the J call TRBJ2-1; TRBD2 agrees at 13 bases. The junction had 12 bases not matched to a gene; V was cut back by 3 bases and J by 7 bases. The CDR3 spans 18 residues. Germline CDR1 and CDR2: PRHDT and FYEKMQ (reference sequence). Full variable domain (rest looked up from reference TRBV13 and TRBJ2-1): AAGVIQSPRHLIKEKRETATLKCYPIPRHDTVYWYQQGPGQDPQFLISFYEKMQSDKGSIPDRFSAQQFSDYHSELNMSSLELGDSALYFCASSFPLRLAGGGNEQFFGPGTRLTVL.

A few counts support this clonotype. The chain couples TRBV20-1 to TRBJ2-3, with 16 bases fitting TRBD2. Germline-derived CDR1 and CDR2 are DFQATT and SNEGSKA (reference sequence). Trimming took 5 bases from V and 5 from J; bases not matched to a gene: 7. CDR3 size: 16 residues. DNA of the CDR3: TGCAGTGCTGCCTGGGGACTAGCGGGAGGGCTAGATACGCAGTATTTT. As protein: CSAAWGLAGGLDTQYF.

The CDR3 loop is CASSPRGVRADTQYF. CDR3 sequence (DNA): TGCGCCAGCAGCCCCAGGGGCGTGAGGGCAGATACGCAGTATTTT. This chain uses TRBV5-1 with TRBJ2-3; D is possibly TRBD1 (6 bases). The V end lost 4 bases, the J end lost 4 bases, and 16 bases lay between the germline ends. The CDR3 runs to 15 residues. Germline CDR1 is SGHRS and CDR2 is YFSETQ.

The V and J genes are TRBV6-5 and TRBJ1-1; TRBD1 agrees at 7 bases. CDR1 and CDR2 from the germline V gene are MNHEY and SVGAGI. The CDR3 is made up of 13 amino acids. The trim removed 7 bases at V and 4 bases at J, leaving 6 bases unmatched. CDR3 region: CASIGTGATEAFF. The CDR3 DNA sequence: TGTGCCAGCATAGGCACAGGGGCCACTGAAGCTTTCTTT.

This clonotype was seen a handful of times. The rearrangement joins TRBV4-1 to TRBJ2-3; 8 positions match TRBD1. V lost 5 bases to trimming and J lost 4 bases; unmatched junction nucleotides: 8. Germline V gives CDR1 MGHRA, CDR2 YSYEKL. CDR3 size: 15 residues. This CDR3 is CASSSGQGGADTQYF. The CDR3 region has the DNA TGCGCCAGCAGCTCTGGACAGGGTGGGGCAGATACGCAGTATTTT.